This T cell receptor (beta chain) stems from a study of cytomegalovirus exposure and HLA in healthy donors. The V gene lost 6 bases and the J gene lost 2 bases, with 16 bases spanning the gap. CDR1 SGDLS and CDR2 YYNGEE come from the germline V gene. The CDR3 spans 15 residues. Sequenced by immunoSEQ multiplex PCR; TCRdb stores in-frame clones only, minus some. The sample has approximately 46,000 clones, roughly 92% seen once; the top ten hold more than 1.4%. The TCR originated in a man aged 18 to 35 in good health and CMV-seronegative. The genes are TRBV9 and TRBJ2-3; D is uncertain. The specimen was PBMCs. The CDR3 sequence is CASNPSVSPTDTQYF. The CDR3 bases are TGTGCCAGCAATCCGAGCGTCTCCCCCACAGATACGCAGTATTTT. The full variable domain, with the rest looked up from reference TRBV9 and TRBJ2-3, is DSGVTQTPKHLITATGQRVTLRCSPRSGDLSVYWYQQSLDQGLQFLIQYYNGEERAKGNILERFSAQQFPDLHSELNLSSLELGDSALYFCASNPSVSPTDTQYFGPGTRLTVL.